This T cell receptor (beta chain) was profiled in a study of Ad26.COV2.S vaccination and SARS-CoV-2 variants. Overall study context: Ad26.COV2.S was injected intramuscularly once or twice, 56 days apart.

TCRdb's copy holds only in-frame clones and misses some; the assay was immunoSEQ multiplex PCR. Of about 420,000 clones in the sample, 88% were seen once. The CDR3 runs 13 residues. Germline V gives CDR1 SGHAT, CDR2 FQNNGV. Trimming shortened V by 5 bases and J by 3 bases, and 11 bases separated the two germline ends. Treatment specified: 19 received Ad26.COV2.S at low or high dose, single or two shots; roughly 5 received placebo; per-sample allocation not given. Samples analyzed were those drawn on day 63 after the first vaccine or placebo injection. An Ad26 vector expressing Wuhan-strain SARS-CoV-2 spike served as the vaccine.

The chain employs TRBV11-2 and TRBJ2-7, with TRBD2 as a possible D gene (5 bases). This specimen consisted of peripheral blood, obtained in a trial of Ad26.COV2.S vaccine versus placebo. The receptor's source is a person between 18 and 60 years old who received the Ad26.COV2.S COVID-19 vaccine or a placebo. CDR3 residues: CASSHRTDYEQYF. Written as DNA, the CDR3 is TGTGCCAGCAGCCACCGGACTGACTACGAGCAGTACTTC.